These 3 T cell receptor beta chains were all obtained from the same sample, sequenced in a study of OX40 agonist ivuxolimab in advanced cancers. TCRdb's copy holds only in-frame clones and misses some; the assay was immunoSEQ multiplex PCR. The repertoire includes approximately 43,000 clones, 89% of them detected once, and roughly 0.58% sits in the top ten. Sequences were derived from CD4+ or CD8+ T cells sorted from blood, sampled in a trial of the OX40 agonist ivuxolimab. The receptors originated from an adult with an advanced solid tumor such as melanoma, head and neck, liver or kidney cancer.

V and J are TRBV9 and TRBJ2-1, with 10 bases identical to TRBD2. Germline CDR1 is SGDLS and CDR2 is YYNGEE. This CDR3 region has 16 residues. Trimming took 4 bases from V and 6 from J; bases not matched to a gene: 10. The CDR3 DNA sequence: TGTGCCAGCAGCCCCCCGCGGAGCGGGGGGGGCAATGAGCAGTTCTTC. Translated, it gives CASSPPRSGGGNEQFF.

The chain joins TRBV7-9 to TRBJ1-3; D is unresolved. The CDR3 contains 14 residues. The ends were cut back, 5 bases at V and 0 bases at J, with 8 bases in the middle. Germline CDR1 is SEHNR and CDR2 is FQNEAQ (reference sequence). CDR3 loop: CASSMEYSGNTIYF. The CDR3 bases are TGTGCCAGCAGCATGGAGTACTCTGGAAACACCATATATTTT. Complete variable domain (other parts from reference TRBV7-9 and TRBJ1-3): DTGVSQNPRHKITKRGQNVTFRCDPISEHNRLYWYRQTLGQGPEFLTYFQNEAQLEKSRLLSDRFSAERPKGSFSTLEIQRTEQGDSAMYLCASSMEYSGNTIYFGEGSWLTVV.

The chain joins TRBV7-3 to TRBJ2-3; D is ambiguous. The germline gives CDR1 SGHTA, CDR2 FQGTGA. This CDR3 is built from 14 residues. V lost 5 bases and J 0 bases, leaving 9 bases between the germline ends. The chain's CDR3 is CASSPLTSTDTQYF. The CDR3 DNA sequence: TGTGCCAGCAGCCCGTTGACTAGCACAGATACGCAGTATTTT.